This T cell receptor beta chain came from a study of Graves' ophthalmopathy and Graves' hyperthyroidism. Scientists amplified the TCR beta CDR3 regions from RNA transcripts. RT-PCR with HTBI primers came first, then second-round multiplex PCR. Via MiXCR, TCRdb re-called the multiplex PCR reads, giving one row per CDR3 protein. The data hold approximately 500,000 distinct CDR3 sequences, with approximately 15% observed a single time. The table lists this clonotype with many counts. V was trimmed by 2 bases and J by 4 bases, leaving 17 bases between them. CDR1 is MNHEY, CDR2 SMNVEV, per germline (reference sequence). This CDR3 has 16 residues.

J is TRBJ1-1 and V is TRBV27; D is undetermined. Sample: blood. The receptor comes from a woman aged 25 to 39 with Graves' ophthalmopathy. DNA of the CDR3: TGTGCCAGCAGTTTAGATCCGGGATTGTTGGGCACTGAAGCTTTCTTT. It codes for CASSLDPGLLGTEAFF.